The 29 T cell receptor beta chains presented below share a single source sample, sequenced in a study of blood T cell repertoires in COVID-19 (dated by TCRdb to between 2020 and 2021). The library was produced with the immunoSEQ multiplex PCR assay. TCRdb obtained this table from immuneACCESS and retained in-frame rearrangements with V and J assigned. These tables miss some clones; where compared with another copy, unresolved V genes account for less than half of the shortfall, and the remainder is unexplained. The sample table shows roughly 270,000 clones, and 65% to 90% are seen once. The biggest ten clones account for less than 6.5% of the sample. The sequencing sample was made of peripheral blood. These receptors all stem from a man between 50 and 59 years old with active or convalescent COVID-19.

This clone has just one count. CDR3 residues: CSVLRGGGQETQYF. Written as DNA, the CDR3 is TGCAGCGTTCTTAGGGGGGGAGGTCAAGAGACCCAGTACTTC. The gene calls are TRBV29-1 and TRBJ2-5; the D gene is possibly TRBD2 (7 bases). The germline V gene encodes CDR1 SQVTM and CDR2 ANQGSEA. CDR3 length: 14 residues. The V end lost 5 bases, the J end lost 2 bases, and 15 bases lay between the germline ends.

The rearrangement uses TRBV24-1 and TRBJ2-1, with 7 positions matching TRBD2. The junction had 6 bases not matched to a gene; V was cut back by 4 bases and J by 13 bases. The CDR3 totals 12 residues. Germline values: CDR1 KGHDR, CDR2 SFDVKD. CDR3 sequence (DNA): TGTGCCACCAGTGACCGAAGCGGGGTCCAGTTCTTC. The encoded protein is CATSDRSGVQFF.

This clone was seen many times. The DNA of the CDR3 is TGTGCCAGCTCAGAAAATCGGGACACCATATATTTT. Its protein product is CASSENRDTIYF. The chain recombines TRBV18 with TRBJ1-3; D remains ambiguous. Germline CDR1 KGHSH, CDR2 LQKENI. V was cut by 5 bases and J by 8 bases, with 10 bases left in between. The CDR3 is 12 residues long.

The V and J genes are TRBV2 and TRBJ2-7, with 11 bases identical to TRBD2. The V segment lost 6 bases and the J segment 5 bases; nucleotides outside the gene matches: 6. CDR1 and CDR2 (germline): SNHLY, FYNNEI. The CDR3 is 14 amino acids. CDR3 nucleotides: TGTGCCAGCAGCCCCTCTAGCGGGAGGAACGAGCAGTACTTC. Protein: CASSPSSGRNEQYF.

This chain connects TRBV9 to TRBJ2-7; D might be TRBD2 (5 bases). Germline values: CDR1 SGDLS, CDR2 YYNGEE. CDR3 size: 13 residues. The germline V and J ends were trimmed by 2 bases and 3 bases, with 9 bases remaining between them. The CDR3 reads CASSVAEDYEQYF. The CDR3 coding sequence is TGTGCCAGCAGCGTGGCGGAGGACTACGAGCAGTACTTC.

This chain links TRBV28 with TRBJ2-1; 7 bases agree with TRBD2. V was pared by 3 bases and J by 6 bases, with 8 bases of the junction left unmatched. The germline V gene has CDR1 MDHEN and CDR2 SYDVKM. The CDR3 consists of 15 residues. The chain's CDR3 is CASSLGGSRTNEQFF. The CDR3 DNA is TGTGCCAGCAGTTTGGGCGGGAGTAGGACCAATGAGCAGTTCTTC.

This clone was counted once. V usage is TRBV24-1 and J usage is TRBJ2-7; D may be TRBD1 (6 bases). From germline, CDR1 is KGHDR and CDR2 SFDVKD. This CDR3 is built from 12 residues. The V end lost 9 bases, the J end lost 6 bases, and 14 bases lay between the germline ends. The CDR3 protein is CATSDSHGEQYF. CDR3 sequence (DNA): TGTGCCACCTCGGACAGTCATGGCGAGCAGTACTTC.

The V call is TRBV5-1, the J call TRBJ2-2; a possible D gene is TRBD1 (6 bases). Between the trimmed V and J ends, which lost 0 bases and 1 base, there was a span of 13 bases. The CDR3 is 17 amino acids. Germline CDR1 reads SGHRS; CDR2 reads YFSETQ. The DNA for the CDR3 is TGCGCCAGCAGCTTGGCCCCCGTACAGGGGAACACCGGGGAGCTGTTTTTT. As protein: CASSLAPVQGNTGELFF.

This chain joins TRBV6-5 and TRBJ1-6; 9 bases align to TRBD1. The CDR3 is 15 amino acids. V gave up 6 bases and J gave up 7 bases; unmatched junction bases: 7. The germline V gene has CDR1 MNHEY and CDR2 SVGAGI. The CDR3 DNA reads TGTGCCAGCAGCCGGAAGACAGGGGGGAATTCACCCCTCCACTTT. This sequence encodes CASSRKTGGNSPLHF.

The chain recombines TRBV5-1 with TRBJ2-1; perhaps TRBD2 as D (6 bases). CDR1 is SGHRS, CDR2 YFSETQ, per germline. V was shortened by 5 bases and J by 1 base, with 16 bases between the two germline ends. There are 16 residues in the CDR3. CDR3 coding DNA: TGCGCCAGCAGTCTGGAGGCTAGCGCATCCTACAATGAGCAGTTCTTC. This sequence encodes CASSLEASASYNEQFF.

The J gene is TRBJ2-7, the V gene TRBV6-2 or TRBV6-3; 10 bases align to TRBD1. The junction had 4 bases not matched to a gene; V was cut back by 2 bases and J by 0 bases. This CDR3 has 16 residues. CDR1 MNHEY and CDR2 SVGEGT come from the germline V gene. The CDR3 protein is CASSYARTGGSYEQYF. In DNA form, the CDR3 reads TGTGCCAGCAGTTACGCTCGGACAGGGGGCTCCTACGAGCAGTACTTC.

This clone appeared a few times. This sequence joins TRBV9 and TRBJ2-7; TRBD1 matches at 11 bases. Germline-derived CDR1 and CDR2 are SGDLS and YYNGEE. The CDR3 extends over 17 amino acids. V was pared by 2 bases and J by 1 base, with 8 bases of the junction left unmatched. The CDR3 region is CASSVDRGRLPSYEQYF. DNA for the CDR3: TGTGCCAGCAGCGTGGACAGGGGGCGGCTCCCATCCTACGAGCAGTACTTC.

Here the CDR3 DNA reads TGCAGCGTTGAAGATACCAGGACAGCTAGAGAGACCCAGTACTTC. Its translation is CSVEDTRTARETQYF. The chain employs TRBV29-1 and TRBJ2-5; D is perhaps TRBD1 (6 bases). The V end was cut by 0 bases, the J end by 4 bases, with 15 bases between. Germline V lookup: CDR1 SQVTM, CDR2 ANQGSEA. The CDR3 is 15 residues long.

The chain joins TRBV5-1 to TRBJ2-2; D not resolved. Germline V gene sequence: CDR1 SGHRS, CDR2 YFSETQ. Trimming shortened V by 1 base and J by 5 bases, and 21 bases separated the two germline ends. The CDR3 length is 18 residues. In nucleotides, the CDR3 is TGCGCCAGCAGCTTGAGCCGCCTACTACACGGCGGAACCGGGGAGCTGTTTTTT. Translating it yields CASSLSRLLHGGTGELFF.

As to this clone: The limits of the CDR3 on the DNA are not certain, so only TCRdb's listed CDR3 is given. The chain uses TRBV28 and TRBJ2-2; TRBD1, the table's D call, lacks a check against the DNA. The CDR3 region is 15 residues in length, termini included. Germline-derived CDR1 and CDR2 are MDHEN and SYDVKM. CDR3 loop: CASSFGPGETGELFF.

The CDR3 DNA sequence: TGCGCCAGCAGCGCCCCAGGGACTAGCGGAGCTAGCACAGATACGCAGTATTTT. This gives the protein CASSAPGTSGASTDTQYF. The gene calls are TRBV5-1 and TRBJ2-3; 11 bases line up with TRBD2. Germline CDR1 reads SGHRS; CDR2 reads YFSETQ. The V gene end was trimmed by 4 bases and the J gene end by 0 bases; junction bases not matched to a gene: 10. The CDR3 spans 18 residues. The full variable domain, its missing parts supplied by reference TRBV5-1 and TRBJ2-3, is KAGVTQTPRYLIKTRGQQVTLSCSPISGHRSVSWYQQTPGQGLQFLFEYFSETQRNKGNFPGRFSGRQFSNSRSEMNVSTLELGDSALYLCASSAPGTSGASTDTQYFGPGTRLTVL.

This chain links TRBV7-8 with TRBJ2-3; 8 nucleotides agree with TRBD2. This CDR3 spans 17 amino acids. Looked up from germline, CDR1 is SGHVS and CDR2 is FQNEAQ. The J segment lost 0 bases and the V segment lost 2 bases, leaving 7 bases of the junction unmatched. The DNA for the CDR3 is TGTGCCAGCAGCTTACCCCGACTAGCGAGAAGCACAGATACGCAGTATTTT. Its translation is CASSLPRLARSTDTQYF.

The chain recombines TRBV7-9 with TRBJ2-2, with 11 bases identical to TRBD2. CDR3 length: 15 amino acids. From germline, CDR1 is SEHNR and CDR2 FQNEAQ (reference sequence). Germline trimming cut 3 bases from V and 6 bases from J; bases unmatched to any gene: 3. Written as DNA, the CDR3 is TGTGCCAGCAGCTTGGGACTAGCGGACGCCGGGGAGCTGTTTTTT. It codes for CASSLGLADAGELFF.

J is TRBJ1-1 and V is TRBV5-1; 7 bases line up with TRBD1. The germline gives CDR1 SGHRS, CDR2 YFSETQ. With V trimmed by 4 bases and J by 0 bases, 12 bases remained unmatched. CDR3 length equals 17 residues. DNA of the CDR3: TGCGCCAGCAGCCTGACAGGGTTATTCGGAATGAACACTGAAGCTTTCTTT. Protein: CASSLTGLFGMNTEAFF.

The gene calls are TRBV5-1 and TRBJ1-5, with 7 bases identical to TRBD1. The CDR3 runs 16 residues. Trimming took 5 bases from V and 3 from J; bases not matched to a gene: 11. Germline CDR1 is SGHRS and CDR2 is YFSETQ. DNA for the CDR3: TGCGCCAGCAGTCAAGGACCACAGGGGATCAATCAGCCCCAGCATTTT. As protein: CASSQGPQGINQPQHF.

The chain is built from TRBV3-1 (or the pseudogene TRBV3-2) and TRBJ1-2; 12 bases fit TRBD1. CDR1 is LGHDT, CDR2 YNNKEL, per germline (reference sequence). This CDR3 is 15 amino acids long. The ends lost 4 bases at V and 5 bases at J; junction bases unmatched: 5. The CDR3 region has the DNA TGTGCCAGCAGCCCAGGGACAGGGGGCGCGTATGGCTACACCTTC. It yields the protein CASSPGTGGAYGYTF.

Only one count was recorded for this clone. The V gene is TRBV15, the J gene TRBJ1-4, with D unclear. The CDR3 runs to 13 residues. V was trimmed by 1 base and J by 8 bases, leaving 8 bases between them. CDR1 is LNHNV and CDR2 is YYDKDF in the germline V gene (reference sequence). CDR3 residues: CATSRAAGEKLFF. The CDR3 DNA sequence: TGTGCCACCAGCAGAGCCGCGGGGGAAAAACTGTTTTTT.

The V and J genes are TRBV9 and TRBJ1-6; D unclear. Trimming removed 0 bases at V and 9 bases at J, with 10 bases between. There are 14 residues in the CDR3. Germline CDR1 and CDR2: SGDLS and YYNGEE. The CDR3: CASSVGQYSSPLHF. CDR3 bases: TGTGCCAGCAGCGTAGGGCAGTACAGTTCACCCCTCCACTTT.

The chain uses TRBV3-1 (or the pseudogene TRBV3-2) and TRBJ2-7, with TRBD2 matching 7 bases. The CDR3 totals 15 residues. V shed 1 base, J shed 2 bases, and the junction held 5 bases outside the gene matches. CDR1 is LGHDT and CDR2 is YNNKEL in the germline V gene (reference sequence). CDR3 DNA sequence: TGTGCCAGCAGCCAAGTCGGGGGGTCTCCCTACGAGCAGTACTTC. Encoded protein: CASSQVGGSPYEQYF.

A note on this clone: One end of the junction varies from germline; a read error may be responsible. The V and J genes are TRBV4-2 and TRBJ2-7; 7 nucleotides agree with TRBD2. From germline, CDR1 is LGHNA and CDR2 YNFKEQ. This CDR3 comprises 16 residues. This CDR3 is CASTQSTASGSYEQYF. CDR3 DNA sequence: TGTGCCAGCACCCAATCTACGGCTAGCGGTTCCTACGAGCAGTACTTC.

The chain joins TRBV10-3 to TRBJ1-1; tentative D call: TRBD1 (5 bases). This CDR3 spans 16 amino acids. V lost 4 bases, J lost 6 bases, and 21 bases lay in between. Germline V lookup: CDR1 ENHRY, CDR2 SYGVKD. The DNA for the CDR3 is TGTGCCATCAGTGTGTCGTTACCGGGGAGGGGATCTGAAGCTTTCTTT. It specifies CAISVSLPGRGSEAFF.

V is TRBV6-5 and J is TRBJ2-3; 7 positions match TRBD2. Germline V gene lookup returns CDR1 MNHEY and CDR2 SVGAGI. The ends lost 11 bases at V and 3 bases at J; junction bases unmatched: 8. This CDR3 is built from 13 residues. CDR3: CAGRGVRTDTQYF. The CDR3 DNA reads TGTGCCGGCCGGGGGGTGAGGACAGATACGCAGTATTTT.

V gene TRBV6-5 combines with J gene TRBJ1-1; a weak D match, TRBD1 (5 bases). V lost 2 bases, J lost 1 base, and 11 bases lay in between. Per germline, CDR1 MNHEY and CDR2 SVGAGI. The CDR3 sequence is 15 residues long. The CDR3 region is CASSYRDWWNTEAFF. In DNA form, the CDR3 reads TGTGCCAGCAGTTACCGGGACTGGTGGAACACTGAAGCTTTCTTT.

This CDR3 reads CASSRGYEQYF. The CDR3 DNA reads as TGTGCCAGCAGCCGGGGATACGAGCAGTACTTC. The chain carries TRBV12-3 or TRBV12-4 and TRBJ2-7, with D possibly being TRBD2 (5 bases). The length of the CDR3 is 11 residues. The germline V and J ends were trimmed by 6 bases and 4 bases, with 7 bases remaining between them.